The 18 T cell receptor beta chains presented below share a single source sample, sequenced in a study of T cells after yellow fever vaccination. TCRdb ran MiXCR on the 5' RACE reads and lists one entry per CDR3 protein. The table lists about 300,000 distinct CDR3 sequences, roughly 6.8% of them singletons. Material: PBMCs, obtained about 41 days after the first yellow fever vaccination. These receptors were obtained from a man younger than 35 who received the YFV17D yellow fever vaccine.

This clonotype was recorded once. The V and J genes are TRBV12-3 or TRBV12-4 and TRBJ2-5; perhaps TRBD2 as D (5 bases). The CDR3 length is 14 residues. Trimming shortened V by 3 bases and J by 7 bases, and 15 bases separated the two germline ends. Here the CDR3 reads CASSFGLARRTQYF. In DNA, the CDR3 is TGTGCCAGCAGTTTTGGGCTAGCCCGAAGGACCCAGTACTTC.

In nucleotides, the CDR3 is TGCGCCAGCAGCCGGGGGACAGTGGGATTCACAGATACGCAGTATTTT. Residues: CASSRGTVGFTDTQYF. The rearrangement joins TRBV4-3 to TRBJ2-3; 7 bases fit TRBD1. The CDR3 extends over 16 amino acids. V was clipped by 4 bases and J by 2 bases; unmatched bases: 9. CDR1 LGHNA and CDR2 YSLEER come from the germline V gene.

This clonotype was counted only a few times. CDR3 sequence reads: CASSLPSGVGYGYTF. In DNA form, the CDR3 reads TGTGCCAGCAGCTTACCTTCGGGGGTCGGGTATGGCTACACCTTC. The chain joins TRBV7-9 to TRBJ1-2, with D maybe TRBD1 (5 bases). V lost 2 bases to trimming and J lost 5 bases, with 15 bases between them. The CDR3 spans 15 residues. CDR1 is SEHNR and CDR2 is FQNEAQ in the germline V gene (reference sequence).

This chain links TRBV13 with TRBJ2-7, with 7 bases aligning to TRBD1. The CDR3 is 15 amino acids. The germline CDR1 and CDR2 sequences are PRHDT and FYEKMQ (reference sequence). Trimming removed 5 bases from V and 6 bases from J; junction bases left unmatched: 13. The CDR3 coding sequence is TGTGCCAGCAGCGCGCCGACAGGGAAGACGAGCGAGCAGTACTTC. This sequence encodes CASSAPTGKTSEQYF.

This clonotype was seen a few times. J is TRBJ2-7 and V is TRBV3-1; D is possibly TRBD2 (5 bases). CDR3 length: 13 residues. The germline V gene encodes CDR1 LGHDT and CDR2 YNNKEL (reference sequence). V was clipped by 2 bases and J by 6 bases, with 11 bases between them. This chain's CDR3 is CASSQTADGEQYV. DNA of the CDR3: TGTGCCAGCAGCCAAACAGCGGATGGCGAGCAGTACGTC.

The chain recombines TRBV19 with TRBJ2-1; possible D gene TRBD2, 6 bases. Germline V gene sequence: CDR1 LNHDA, CDR2 SQIVND (reference sequence). The CDR3 length is 17 residues. Trimming took 4 bases from V and 0 from J, leaving 16 bases between them. CDR3 sequence: CASSTSSGTDSYNEQFF. The CDR3 region has the DNA TGTGCCAGTAGTACCTCCTCCGGGACTGACTCCTACAATGAGCAGTTCTTC.

The V call is TRBV24-1, the J call TRBJ2-1; a possible D gene is TRBD2 (5 bases). There are 17 residues in the CDR3. The V end was cut by 3 bases, the J end by 0 bases, with 14 bases between. The germline V gene has CDR1 KGHDR and CDR2 SFDVKD. In DNA, the CDR3 is TGTGCCACCAGTGATGCGAGGACTTCCAGCTCCTACAATGAGCAGTTCTTC. Its translation is CATSDARTSSSYNEQFF.

The rearrangement uses TRBV3-1 and TRBJ1-2; TRBD1 matches at 8 bases. This CDR3 comprises 14 residues. The germline gives CDR1 LGHDT, CDR2 YNNKEL (reference sequence). The J segment lost 2 bases and the V segment lost 7 bases, leaving 6 bases of the junction unmatched. The CDR3 reads CASTMGQANYGYTF. The CDR3 nucleotides read TGTGCCAGCACCATGGGACAGGCCAACTATGGCTACACCTTC.

The chain is built from TRBV30 and TRBJ2-3; 8 bases are shared with TRBD2. Losses at the gene ends were 4 bases for V and 5 bases for J; bases not matched to a gene: 11. The CDR3 runs 15 residues. Per the germline V gene, CDR1 is GTSNPN and CDR2 is SVGIG (reference sequence). The CDR3 bases are TGTGCCTGGACCTTAGGGACTAGACTAGAAGATACGCAGTATTTT. It encodes CAWTLGTRLEDTQYF.

In this sample, this clonotype turned up a few times. The chain has TRBV19 and TRBJ1-1, with 7 positions matching TRBD1. This CDR3 comprises 16 residues. Trimming removed 7 bases from V and 1 base from J; junction bases left unmatched: 12. The germline CDR1 and CDR2 sequences are LNHDA and SQIVND (reference sequence). CDR3 nucleotide sequence: TGTGCCAGTACCTTCCGGGACAGCCCCAGGAACACTGAAGCTTTCTTT. Translation gives CASTFRDSPRNTEAFF.

This clonotype showed up just a few times. The chain employs TRBV20-1 and TRBJ1-2; D call uncertain. Per germline, CDR1 DFQATT and CDR2 SNEGSKA (reference sequence). The CDR3 is 13 residues long. Trimming pared 0 bases from V and 0 bases from J, leaving 5 bases between. The CDR3 loop is CSARDQTNYGYTF. CDR3 nucleotides: TGCAGTGCTAGAGATCAGACTAACTATGGCTACACCTTC.

V and J are TRBV12-5 and TRBJ1-2, with D unclear. V was clipped by 9 bases and J by 7 bases, with 15 bases between them. The CDR3 consists of 12 residues. Germline assignment: CDR1 LGHNT and CDR2 FRNRAP. The CDR3 DNA is TGTGCTAGCCGTCGCGATTCGGGTGGCTACACCTTC. It encodes CASRRDSGGYTF.

The rearrangement uses TRBV6-2 or TRBV6-3 and TRBJ1-5, with D possibly matching TRBD1 (6 bases). V was trimmed by 9 bases and J by 0 bases, leaving 12 bases between them. CDR1 is MNHEY, CDR2 SVGEGT, per germline. CDR3 length: 14 residues. The CDR3 sequence: CARHDRTSNQPQHF. The DNA for the CDR3 is TGTGCCAGACATGACAGGACTAGCAATCAGCCCCAGCATTTT.

This clonotype turned up a few times. The V and J genes are TRBV7-2 and TRBJ2-7, with D perhaps TRBD1 or TRBD2 (5 bases each). The CDR3 consists of 12 residues. Trimming cost V 7 bases and J 7 bases, with 14 bases left between them. Germline loops: CDR1 SGHTA, CDR2 FQGNSA. The CDR3 protein is CASNPARGEQYF. DNA of the CDR3: TGTGCCAGCAACCCAGCGAGGGGTGAGCAGTACTTC. Combining the CDR3 with reference TRBV7-2 and TRBJ2-7 gives the whole variable domain GAGVSQSPSNKVTEKGKDVELRCDPISGHTALYWYRQSLGQGLEFLIYFQGNSAPDKSGLPSDRFSAERTGGSVSTLTIQRTQQEDSAVYLCASNPARGEQYFGPGTRLTVT.

In this sample, this clonotype turned up many times. V is TRBV29-1 and J is TRBJ1-1; unclear D gene. The CDR3 consists of 12 residues. Germline loops: CDR1 SQVTM, CDR2 ANQGSEA. Trimming stripped 6 bases from V and 0 bases from J, with 8 bases between. CDR3 residues: CSVAVMNTEAFF. The CDR3 DNA is TGCAGCGTCGCAGTTATGAACACTGAAGCTTTCTTT.

Regarding this clonotype: An end of the junction does not agree with germline; a read error may underlie this. V usage is TRBV7-9 and J usage is TRBJ1-2; D gene unclear. This CDR3 spans 14 amino acids. Germline CDR1 reads SEHNR; CDR2 reads FQNEAQ (reference sequence). This chain's CDR3 is CASSIRQSNYGSTF. In DNA form, the CDR3 reads TGTGCCAGCAGCATCAGGCAATCTAACTATGGCTCCACCTTC.

This clonotype occurred many times. The V gene is TRBV10-3, the J gene TRBJ1-1, with D hard to call. Trimming removed 6 bases at V and 2 bases at J, with 13 bases between. The CDR3 is 14 amino acids. Germline CDR1 reads ENHRY; CDR2 reads SYGVKD. The CDR3, as DNA: TGTGCCATCAGGGGGTTTGGGCCCAACACTGAAGCTTTCTTT. This translates into CAIRGFGPNTEAFF.

This clonotype appeared many times. The chain recombines TRBV5-1 with TRBJ2-5, with TRBD1 as a possible D gene (5 bases). The CDR3 has 14 residues. V gave up 1 base and J gave up 4 bases, with 11 bases separating them. Germline-derived CDR1 and CDR2 are SGHRS and YFSETQ. The CDR3 sequence: CASSLTLQGETQYF. CDR3 bases: TGCGCCAGCAGCTTGACCCTCCAGGGAGAGACCCAGTACTTC. Complete variable domain (other parts from reference TRBV5-1 and TRBJ2-5): KAGVTQTPRYLIKTRGQQVTLSCSPISGHRSVSWYQQTPGQGLQFLFEYFSETQRNKGNFPGRFSGRQFSNSRSEMNVSTLELGDSALYLCASSLTLQGETQYFGPGTRLLVL.